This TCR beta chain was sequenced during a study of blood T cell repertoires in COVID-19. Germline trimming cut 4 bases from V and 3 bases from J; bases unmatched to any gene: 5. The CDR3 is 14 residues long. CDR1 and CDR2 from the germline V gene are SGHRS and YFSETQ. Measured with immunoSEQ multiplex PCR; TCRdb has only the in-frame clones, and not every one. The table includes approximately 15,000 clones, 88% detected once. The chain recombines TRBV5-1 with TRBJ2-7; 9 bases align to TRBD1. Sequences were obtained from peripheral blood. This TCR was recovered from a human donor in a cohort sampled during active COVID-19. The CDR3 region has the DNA TGCGCCAGCAGCAGGGGACAGGGAAACTACGAGCAGTACTTC. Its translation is CASSRGQGNYEQYF.